This T cell receptor (beta chain) is from a study of ipilimumab plus nivolumab after autologous stem cell transplantation (dated by TCRdb to the early 2020s). General notes on the study: Trial patients received a median of roughly 5 ipilimumab doses and fewer than 10 nivolumab doses. The DLBCL cohort included primary refractory and relapsed disease, with 18-month progression-free survival of approximately 87% and 28% respectively. The trial enrolled patients with high-risk diffuse large B cell lymphoma, mature T cell lymphoma, or multiple myeloma undergoing autologous transplant. The intent-to-treat population of the trial was made up of 30 to 40 patients.

V is cut by 1 base and J by 0 bases, and the space between the germline ends is 11 bases. The CDR3 numbers 15 residues from cysteine through phenylalanine. Only the CDR3 DNA is retained, 45 bases long and in frame from the first base. The germline V gene specifies SGHRS as CDR1 and YFSETQ as CDR2. To prepare the library, the immunoSEQ multiplex PCR assay was applied. TCRdb obtained this table from immuneACCESS and retained in-frame rearrangements with V and J assigned. These tables miss some clones; where compared with another copy, unresolved V genes account for less than half of the shortfall, and the remainder is unexplained. The sample contains about 19,000 clones, 65% to 85% of them found a single time. The ten largest clones take up about 6.4% of the sample. Ipilimumab was given at 1 mg/kg intravenously on day 1 of selected weeks, and checkpoint therapy started 14 to 28 days after autologous transplant. The nivolumab dose was 3 mg/kg intravenously, delivered on day 1 of weeks 1, 4, 7, 10, and every two weeks through week 26. The study was a Phase Ib clinical trial testing combined checkpoint inhibition with ipilimumab and nivolumab as consolidation after autologous stem cell transplantation.

The paper's findings and limits, for the study overall: Combined checkpoint inhibition appeared tolerable as post-transplant consolidation, according to the authors' conclusion. Per the authors, a biologic rationale for further study of the post-transplant checkpoint inhibition approach was offered by T cell receptor repertoire, regulatory T cell phenotype and gut microbiota profiles.

With respect to this clone: What this receptor recognizes is not known. No qualities accompany the bases; no much larger clone lies one base away.

The TCR originated in a male donor with diffuse large B-cell lymphoma. The sample here was PBMCs, taken in a trial of ipilimumab plus nivolumab as post-transplant consolidation. Recombination joined TRBV5-1 with TRBJ2-7; the D gene is unclear. The CDR3 here reads CASSLRPGSSYEQYF. The nucleotide sequence is TGCGCCAGCAGCTTGCGCCCAGGCAGCTCCTACGAGCAGTACTTC.